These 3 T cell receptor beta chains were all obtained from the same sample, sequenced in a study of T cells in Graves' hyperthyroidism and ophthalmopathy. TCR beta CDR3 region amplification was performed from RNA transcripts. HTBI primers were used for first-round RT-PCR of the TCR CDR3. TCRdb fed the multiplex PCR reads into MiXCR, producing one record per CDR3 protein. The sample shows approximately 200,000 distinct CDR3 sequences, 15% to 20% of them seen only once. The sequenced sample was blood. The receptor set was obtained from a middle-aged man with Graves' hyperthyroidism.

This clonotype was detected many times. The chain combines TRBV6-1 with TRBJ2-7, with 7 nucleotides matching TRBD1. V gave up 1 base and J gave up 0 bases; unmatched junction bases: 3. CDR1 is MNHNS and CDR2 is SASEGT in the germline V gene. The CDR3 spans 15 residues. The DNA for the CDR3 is TGTGCCAGCAGTGAAGGGACAGGATCCTCCTACGAGCAGTACTTC. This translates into CASSEGTGSSYEQYF.

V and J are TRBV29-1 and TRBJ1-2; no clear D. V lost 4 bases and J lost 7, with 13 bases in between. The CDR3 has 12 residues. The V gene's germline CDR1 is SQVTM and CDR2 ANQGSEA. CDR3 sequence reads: CSVGGLATGYTF. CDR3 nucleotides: TGCAGCGTTGGAGGGTTGGCCACTGGCTACACCTTC.

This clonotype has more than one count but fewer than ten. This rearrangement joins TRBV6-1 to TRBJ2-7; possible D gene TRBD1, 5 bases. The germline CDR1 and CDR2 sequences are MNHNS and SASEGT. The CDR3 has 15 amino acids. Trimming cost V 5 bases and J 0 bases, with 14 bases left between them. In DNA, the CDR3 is TGTGCCAGCAGTCCCAGGGCCGACGGCTCCTACGAGCAGTACTTC. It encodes CASSPRADGSYEQYF.